This note documents a single T cell receptor beta chain sequence. As yet, its antigen is unknown. The germline gives CDR1 MNHEY, CDR2 SMNVEV (reference sequence). The CDR3 has 14 amino acids. Between the trimmed V and J ends, which lost 3 bases and 5 bases, there was a span of 13 bases. The table came from immunoSEQ multiplex PCR; TCRdb's copy has only in-frame clones and leaves some out. Of over 800,000 clones in the sample, 90% to 95% were seen once. The data belong to a study of shared clonotypes between healthy human individuals. For the study at large: Donors, aged 18 to 49, were a couple of women and a few men.

In the naive CD8 group, cells lacked CD45RO and were positively selected for CCR7, so terminally differentiated effector memory CD45RA+ cells were left out. Whole-study findings and limits: Estimated richness was generally greater in naive than memory subsets.

The TCR sequence derives from a man aged 30-40 years in good health. The V call is TRBV27, the J call TRBJ1-1; D might be TRBD1 (6 bases). Sequencing input: naive CD8+ T cells sorted from blood. The CDR3 loop is CASSFSRGGTEAFF. In nucleotides, the CDR3 is TGTGCCAGCAGTTTTTCGAGGGGGGGAACTGAAGCTTTCTTT.